This entry is about one T cell receptor beta chain. With 0 bases removed from V and 0 bases from J, the gap between germline ends came to 8 bases. The CDR3 covers 15 residues. The germline gives CDR1 SGHNT, CDR2 YYREEE (reference sequence). The data belong to a study of blood T cell repertoires in COVID-19. Whole-study context: The origin of the acute and convalescent COVID-19 samples was the United States, Italy and Spain. T cells, B-cell-depleted T cells, or PBMCs provided the cDNA or gDNA that served as material.

In the study's own analysis: It was from reference gene primer amplification that nucleated cell counts were estimated. Profiled with immunoSEQ multiplex PCR; TCRdb holds only in-frame clones, not every one. The DNA gave D and trimming, while V, J and clone size come from that table. The sample lists fewer than 45,000 clones; over 75% were seen once. The sequence derives from a human donor in a cohort sampled during active COVID-19. The chain has TRBV5-4 and TRBJ2-3; no definite D call. Material for sequencing was peripheral blood. The CDR3 spells CASSLGSPSTDTQYF. CDR3 DNA sequence: TGTGCCAGCAGCTTGGGCAGTCCTAGCACAGATACGCAGTATTTT.